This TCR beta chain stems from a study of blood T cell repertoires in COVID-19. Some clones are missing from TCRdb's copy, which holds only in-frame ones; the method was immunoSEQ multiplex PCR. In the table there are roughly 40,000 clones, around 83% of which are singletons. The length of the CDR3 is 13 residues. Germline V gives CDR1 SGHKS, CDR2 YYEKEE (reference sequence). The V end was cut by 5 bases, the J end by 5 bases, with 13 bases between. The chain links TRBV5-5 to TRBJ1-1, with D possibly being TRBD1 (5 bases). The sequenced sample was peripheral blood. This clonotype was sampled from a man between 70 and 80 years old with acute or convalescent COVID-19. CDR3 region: CASRIQGRTEAFF. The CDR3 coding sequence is TGTGCCAGCAGGATTCAGGGAAGGACTGAAGCTTTCTTT.